This T cell receptor beta chain is from a study of tumor and adjacent non-tumor tissue in lung cancer. Overall study: Stage I to III disease affected 10 men and roughly 5 women aged about 31 to 80.

As for this clonotype: A read error may account for a junction end that differs from germline.

The CDR3 consists of 13 residues. From germline, CDR1 is DFQATT and CDR2 SNEGSKA (reference sequence). The template was RNA from unsorted bulk tissue. The library came from three nested PCR rounds adapted from ARM-PCR protocols. One entry per CDR3 protein, called by TCRdb with MiXCR from the multiplex PCR reads. The repertoire holds under 150,000 distinct CDR3 sequences, with about 71% as singletons. This TCR came from a man aged 60-69 years with small cell lung cancer. Input material: lung tumor tissue. V gene TRBV20-1 combines with J gene TRBJ2-1; no firm D call. In DNA form, the CDR3 reads TGCCGTGCACCATACCAGGTCTACAATGAACAGTTCTTC. It encodes CRAPYQVYNEQFF.